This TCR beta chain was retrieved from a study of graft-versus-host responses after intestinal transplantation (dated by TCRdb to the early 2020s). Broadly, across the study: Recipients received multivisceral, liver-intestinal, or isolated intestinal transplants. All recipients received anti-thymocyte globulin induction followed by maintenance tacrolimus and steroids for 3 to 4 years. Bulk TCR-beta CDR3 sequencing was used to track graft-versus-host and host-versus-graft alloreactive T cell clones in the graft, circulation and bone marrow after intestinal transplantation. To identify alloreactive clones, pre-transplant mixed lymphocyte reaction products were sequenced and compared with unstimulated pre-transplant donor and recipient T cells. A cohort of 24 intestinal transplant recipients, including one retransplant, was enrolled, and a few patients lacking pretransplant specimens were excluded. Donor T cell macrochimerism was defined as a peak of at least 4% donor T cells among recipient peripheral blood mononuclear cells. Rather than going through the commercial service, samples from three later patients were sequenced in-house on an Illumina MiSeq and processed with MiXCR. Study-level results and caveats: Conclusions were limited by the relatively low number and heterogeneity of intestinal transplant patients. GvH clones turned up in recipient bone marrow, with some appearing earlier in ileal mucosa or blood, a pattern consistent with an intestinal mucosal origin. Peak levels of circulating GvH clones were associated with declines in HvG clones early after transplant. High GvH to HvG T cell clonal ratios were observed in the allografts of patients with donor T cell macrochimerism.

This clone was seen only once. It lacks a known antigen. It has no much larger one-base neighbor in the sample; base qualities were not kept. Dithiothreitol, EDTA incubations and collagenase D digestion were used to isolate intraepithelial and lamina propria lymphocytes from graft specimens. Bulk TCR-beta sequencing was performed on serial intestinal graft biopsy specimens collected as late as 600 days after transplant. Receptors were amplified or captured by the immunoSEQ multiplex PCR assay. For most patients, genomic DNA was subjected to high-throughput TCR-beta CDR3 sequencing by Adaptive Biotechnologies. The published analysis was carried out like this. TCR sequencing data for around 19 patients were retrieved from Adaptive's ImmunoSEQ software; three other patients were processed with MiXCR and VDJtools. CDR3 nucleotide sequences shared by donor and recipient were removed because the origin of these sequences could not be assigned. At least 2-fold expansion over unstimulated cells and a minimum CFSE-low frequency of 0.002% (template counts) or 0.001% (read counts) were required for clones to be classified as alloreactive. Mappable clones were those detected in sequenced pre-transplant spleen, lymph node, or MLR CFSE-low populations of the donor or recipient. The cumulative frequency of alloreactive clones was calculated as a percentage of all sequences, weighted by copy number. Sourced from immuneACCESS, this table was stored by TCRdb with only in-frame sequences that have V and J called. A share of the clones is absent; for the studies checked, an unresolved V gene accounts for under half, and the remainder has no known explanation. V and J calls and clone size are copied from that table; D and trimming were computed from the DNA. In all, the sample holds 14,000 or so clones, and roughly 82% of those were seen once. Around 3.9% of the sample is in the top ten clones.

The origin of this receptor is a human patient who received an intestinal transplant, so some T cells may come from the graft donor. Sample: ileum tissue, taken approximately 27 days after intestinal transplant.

The CDR3: CASSFDRGGELFF. The base sequence is TGTGCCAGCAGCTTTGACAGGGGCGGGGAGCTGTTTTTT. The sequence is built from TRBV7-8 and TRBJ2-2, and 8 junctional nucleotides match TRBD1. The CDR3 sequence holds 13 residues, the cysteine and phenylalanine included. The entry retains the CDR3 DNA only, 39 bases that are in frame from base 1. The germline V gene yields SGHVS for CDR1 and FQNEAQ for CDR2. V has 3 bases trimmed and J has 7 bases trimmed; junction bases matching no gene number 1.